One sample yielded the 24 T cell receptor beta chains listed below, sequenced in a study of shared clonotypes between healthy human individuals. Here immunoSEQ multiplex PCR was the method, and the copy in TCRdb shows in-frame clones only, minus some. The table has about a million clones, approximately 76% seen once; the top ten hold around 1.5%. The sample comprised memory CD4+ T cells sorted from blood. The subset: CD45RA-negative fraction. The receptors derive from a man aged 18 to 29 in good health.

The V call is TRBV5-4, the J call TRBJ1-4; a weak D match, TRBD1 (5 bases). Trimming removed 0 bases from V and 3 bases from J, with 12 bases in between. Per germline, CDR1 SGHNT and CDR2 YYREEE (reference sequence). The CDR3 has 16 residues. The chain's CDR3 is CASSLEGQASNEKLFF. The CDR3 DNA sequence: TGTGCCAGCAGCTTGGAGGGGCAGGCCTCTAATGAAAAACTGTTTTTT.

This sequence joins TRBV28 and TRBJ1-2, with D tentatively TRBD1 (6 bases). Trimming shortened V by 1 base and J by 7 bases, and 16 bases separated the two germline ends. The CDR3 spans 15 residues. The germline V gene encodes CDR1 MDHEN and CDR2 SYDVKM. CDR3 amino acids: CASSLSSRTASGYTF. CDR3 DNA sequence: TGTGCCAGCAGTTTATCCTCCCGGACAGCTTCTGGCTACACCTTC.

The V call is TRBV28, the J call TRBJ1-2; D remains unclear. The CDR3 totals 13 residues. Trimming took off 3 bases at V and 5 bases at J, with 10 bases between the two ends. CDR1 and CDR2 from the germline V gene are MDHEN and SYDVKM. The CDR3 loop reads CASSLESGYGYTF. The CDR3 region has the DNA TGTGCCAGCAGTTTGGAGAGTGGGTATGGCTACACCTTC.

As to this clone: Different DNA sequences within this sample yield the same CDR3. The CDR3 DNA reads TGTGCCAGCAGCTTAGCTGGGGACTACGAGCAGTACTTC. As protein: CASSLAGDYEQYF. This chain joins TRBV7-2 and TRBJ2-7; D is uncertain. CDR3 length: 13 residues. Germline-derived CDR1 and CDR2 are SGHTA and FQGNSA. The V end was cut by 0 bases, the J end by 3 bases, with 6 bases between.

This clone was picked up one time. The CDR3 sequence: CASSPLSTAECYGYTF. For the CDR3, the DNA is TGTGCCAGCTCCCCCCTATCGACAGCAGAGTGCTATGGCTACACCTTC. V gene TRBV18 combines with J gene TRBJ1-2; the D gene is possibly TRBD1 (5 bases). Germline V lookup: CDR1 KGHSH, CDR2 LQKENI. The V gene lost 6 bases and the J gene lost 4 bases, with 21 bases spanning the gap. The CDR3 totals 16 residues.

The chain is built from TRBV5-4 and TRBJ2-1, with TRBD1 as a possible D gene (6 bases). The CDR3 has 13 amino acids. Trimming stripped 4 bases from V and 8 bases from J, with 13 bases between. The germline CDR1 and CDR2 sequences are SGHNT and YYREEE (reference sequence). The CDR3 loop reads CASSKRDTYEQFF. DNA for the CDR3: TGTGCCAGCAGCAAGAGGGACACGTATGAGCAGTTCTTC.

This clone was counted between two and nine times. The chain joins TRBV15 to TRBJ2-7; 7 nucleotides line up with TRBD1. CDR3 length equals 14 residues. Germline CDR1 is LNHNV and CDR2 is YYDKDF (reference sequence). With 4 bases clipped from V and 2 bases from J, the junction kept 5 bases outside the gene matches. CDR3 protein: CATSMPQGTYEQYF. The CDR3 DNA reads as TGTGCCACCAGCATGCCACAGGGGACCTACGAGCAGTACTTC.

This clone has only one observation. One end of the junction is discordant with germline, which a read error may explain. This rearrangement joins TRBV4-2 to TRBJ2-7; TRBD2 agrees at 13 bases. The CDR3 is made up of 18 amino acids. Per the germline V gene, CDR1 is LGHNA and CDR2 is YNFKEQ. The CDR3 sequence: CASSQDAGLAGVSFEQYF. The CDR3 coding sequence is TGTGCCAGCAGCCAAGATGCAGGACTAGCGGGGGTTTCCTTCGAGCAGTACTTC.

This chain uses TRBV29-1 with TRBJ1-4; TRBD1 agrees at 7 bases. Germline V gene sequence: CDR1 SQVTM, CDR2 ANQGSEA. Trimming took 1 base from V and 7 from J; bases not matched to a gene: 9. The CDR3 extends over 15 amino acids. The CDR3 region has the DNA TGCAGCGTTGAAGGACGGGCAGGGGGAGGTGAAAAACTGTTTTTT. It is translated as CSVEGRAGGGEKLFF.

The chain combines TRBV6-5 with TRBJ1-4, with a possible D match to TRBD1 (5 bases). The germline V gene encodes CDR1 MNHEY and CDR2 SVGAGI. The CDR3 totals 14 residues. The germline V and J ends were trimmed by 6 bases and 8 bases, with 16 bases remaining between them. The CDR3 coding sequence is TGTGCCAGCAGGGAGTCGACAGTGGGGGAAAAACTGTTTTTT. Translated, it gives CASRESTVGEKLFF.

This clone was observed once. This chain joins TRBV18 and TRBJ1-1, with D unresolved. This CDR3 has 16 residues. Per germline, CDR1 KGHSH and CDR2 LQKENI. Trimming removed 0 bases at V and 1 base at J, with 12 bases between. The CDR3 bases are TGTGCCAGCTCACCACCCGGCGGACTGCAGAACACTGAAGCTTTCTTT. It yields the protein CASSPPGGLQNTEAFF.

V and J are TRBV11-3 and TRBJ2-2; D remains unclear. V lost 5 bases to trimming and J lost 3 bases, with 13 bases between them. The CDR3 is 15 amino acids. Germline V gene lookup returns CDR1 SGHNT and CDR2 YENEEA. CDR3 nucleotide sequence: TGTGCCAGCAGCCCCGGGCTCTATTACACCGGGGAGCTGTTTTTT. Its protein is CASSPGLYYTGELFF.

The rearrangement joins TRBV5-5 to TRBJ2-5; D unresolved. This CDR3 comprises 14 residues. Trimming removed 2 bases from V and 1 base from J, with 9 bases in between. In germline, CDR1 is SGHKS, CDR2 YYEKEE (reference sequence). Here the CDR3 reads CASSLVGIQETQYF. The CDR3, as DNA: TGTGCCAGCAGCTTAGTAGGGATCCAAGAGACCCAGTACTTC.

CDR3 DNA sequence: TGTGCCAGCAGCTTTCAACAGGGGTGGGGTCAGCCCCAGCATTTT. Translation: CASSFQQGWGQPQHF. This sequence joins TRBV5-5 and TRBJ1-5; TRBD1 aligns across 7 bases. The length of the CDR3 is 15 residues. Germline V gene sequence: CDR1 SGHKS, CDR2 YYEKEE (reference sequence). V lost 2 bases to trimming and J lost 6 bases; unmatched junction nucleotides: 8.

The chain is built from TRBV19 and TRBJ2-3, with 9 bases matching TRBD2. Losses at the gene ends were 1 base for V and 2 bases for J; bases not matched to a gene: 7. Per the germline V gene, CDR1 is LNHDA and CDR2 is SQIVND (reference sequence). This CDR3 comprises 17 residues. In DNA form, the CDR3 reads TGTGCCAGTAGTATAGGAGGAGGCGGGGGGGTCACAGATACGCAGTATTTT. Translated, it gives CASSIGGGGGVTDTQYF.

V and J are TRBV28 and TRBJ2-7, with a weak D call TRBD2 (5 bases). CDR3 size: 12 residues. The germline CDR1 and CDR2 sequences are MDHEN and SYDVKM. V was trimmed by 5 bases and J by 2 bases, leaving 7 bases between them. The CDR3 DNA reads as TGTGCCAGCAGTCGTAGCGCCTACGAGCAGTACTTC. It codes for CASSRSAYEQYF. Complete variable domain (other parts from reference TRBV28 and TRBJ2-7): DVKVTQSSRYLVKRTGEKVFLECVQDMDHENMFWYRQDPGLGLRLIYFSYDVKMKEKGDIPEGYSVSREKKERFSLILESASTNQTSMYLCASSRSAYEQYFGPGTRLTVT.

The chain combines TRBV5-1 with TRBJ2-2, with TRBD2 matching over 13 bases. Germline V gene lookup returns CDR1 SGHRS and CDR2 YFSETQ. The CDR3 covers 17 residues. Germline trimming cut 1 base from V and 0 bases from J; bases unmatched to any gene: 0. This CDR3 reads CASSLTSGRANTGELFF. The CDR3 nucleotides read TGCGCCAGCAGCTTGACTAGCGGGAGGGCGAACACCGGGGAGCTGTTTTTT.

V gene TRBV6-5 combines with J gene TRBJ2-1; perhaps TRBD1 as D (6 bases). The germline V and J ends were trimmed by 3 bases and 2 bases, with 14 bases remaining between them. Germline assignment: CDR1 MNHEY and CDR2 SVGAGI. This CDR3 contains 16 residues. The CDR3 bases are TGTGCCAGCAGTTATACGTTCCAGGGGACCTACAATGAGCAGTTCTTC. This gives the protein CASSYTFQGTYNEQFF.

The rearrangement joins TRBV5-1 to TRBJ2-7; TRBD2 agrees at 9 bases. The V gene end was trimmed by 4 bases and the J gene end by 2 bases; junction bases not matched to a gene: 13. Germline assignment: CDR1 SGHRS and CDR2 YFSETQ. The CDR3 loop spans 17 amino acids. The CDR3 nucleotides are TGCGCCAGCAGCCCCCAACGACTAGCGGAAGATACCTACGAGCAGTACTTC. Residues: CASSPQRLAEDTYEQYF. The full variable domain, rest sourced from reference TRBV5-1 and TRBJ2-7, is KAGVTQTPRYLIKTRGQQVTLSCSPISGHRSVSWYQQTPGQGLQFLFEYFSETQRNKGNFPGRFSGRQFSNSRSEMNVSTLELGDSALYLCASSPQRLAEDTYEQYFGPGTRLTVT.

The rearrangement uses TRBV4-3 and TRBJ1-6; 9 bases map to TRBD1. The germline V gene encodes CDR1 LGHNA and CDR2 YSLEER. The length of the CDR3 is 15 residues. After removal of 4 bases from V and 10 bases from J, the junction contained 8 bases not matched to a gene. The CDR3 here is CASSPGQGLQSPLHF. For the CDR3, the DNA is TGCGCCAGCAGCCCAGGACAGGGGCTCCAATCACCCCTCCACTTT.

The V and J genes are TRBV28 and TRBJ1-2; perhaps TRBD1 as D (5 bases). Germline lookup yields CDR1 MDHEN and CDR2 SYDVKM. This CDR3 is 15 amino acids long. Trimming removed 1 base at V and 0 bases at J, with 9 bases between. CDR3: CASSLLGGANYGYTF. CDR3 coding DNA: TGTGCCAGCAGTTTATTGGGGGGAGCTAACTATGGCTACACCTTC.

V gene TRBV5-6 combines with J gene TRBJ2-4; possible D gene TRBD2, 5 bases. The germline V gene encodes CDR1 SGHDT and CDR2 YYEEEE. There are 16 residues in the CDR3. V was pared by 1 base and J by 0 bases, with 11 bases between. The CDR3 DNA is TGTGCCAGCAGCTTGACCCGAGGGATAGCCAAAAACATTCAGTACTTC. Translated: CASSLTRGIAKNIQYF. Full variable domain (outside the CDR3, taken from reference TRBV5-6 and TRBJ2-4): DAGVTQSPTHLIKTRGQQVTLRCSPKSGHDTVSWYQQALGQGPQFIFQYYEEEERQRGNFPDRFSGHQFPNYSSELNVNALLLGDSALYLCASSLTRGIAKNIQYFGAGTRLSVL.

The rearrangement uses TRBV5-6 and TRBJ2-7; D unclear. The CDR3 is made up of 15 amino acids. The germline V gene encodes CDR1 SGHDT and CDR2 YYEEEE. V lost 1 base and J lost 2, with 13 bases in between. This CDR3 is CASSLRVREPYEQYF. CDR3 nucleotides: TGTGCCAGCAGCTTGAGGGTTAGGGAACCCTACGAGCAGTACTTC.

V and J are TRBV7-4 and TRBJ2-6; D is undetermined. This CDR3 comprises 18 residues. The V gene's germline CDR1 is SGHVT and CDR2 SQSDAQ. The V gene lost 5 bases and the J gene lost 5 bases, with 22 bases spanning the gap. The CDR3 region has the DNA TGTGCCAGCAGCGTCTGTTGCAGCTCACAAAGTCGGGCCAACGTCCTGACTTTC. This encodes CASSVCCSSQSRANVLTF.